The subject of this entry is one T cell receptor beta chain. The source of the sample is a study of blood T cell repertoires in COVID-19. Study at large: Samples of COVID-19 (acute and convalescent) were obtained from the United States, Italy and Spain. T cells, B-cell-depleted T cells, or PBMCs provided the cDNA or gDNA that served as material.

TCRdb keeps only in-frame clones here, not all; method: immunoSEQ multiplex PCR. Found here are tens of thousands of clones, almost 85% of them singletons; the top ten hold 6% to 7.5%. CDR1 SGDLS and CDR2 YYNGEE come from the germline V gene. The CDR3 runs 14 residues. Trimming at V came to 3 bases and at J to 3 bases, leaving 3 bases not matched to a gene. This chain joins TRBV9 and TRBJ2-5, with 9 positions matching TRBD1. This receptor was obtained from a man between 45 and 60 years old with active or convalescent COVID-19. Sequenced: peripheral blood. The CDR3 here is CASSEGQGKETQYF. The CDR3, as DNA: TGTGCCAGCAGCGAGGGACAGGGAAAAGAGACCCAGTACTTC.